The entry that follows covers one T cell receptor beta chain sequence. Under the authors' procedure: Amplified reference gene primers provided the basis for estimating nucleated cell counts. Method: immunoSEQ multiplex PCR; TCRdb's copy keeps in-frame clones and lacks some. The DNA was the basis for D and trimming; V, J and clone size are from that table. Of over 30,000 clones listed, 90% are singletons. This sample is drawn from a study of blood T cell repertoires in COVID-19. Turning to the study itself: T cells, B-cell-depleted T cells, or PBMCs provided the cDNA or gDNA that served as material.

Germline V CDR1 and CDR2: SGHNT, YYREEE (reference sequence). The J segment lost 6 bases and the V segment lost 2 bases, leaving 6 bases of the junction unmatched. The CDR3 consists of 14 residues. Input material: peripheral blood. This chain connects TRBV5-4 to TRBJ2-7; 9 bases are shared with TRBD2. This TCR came from a man in his 70s with active or convalescent COVID-19. DNA of the CDR3: TGTGCCAGCAGCTTAGTAGCGGGAGTAACCGAGCAGTACTTC. This codes for CASSLVAGVTEQYF.